These T cell receptor beta chains were read from a single sample in a study of cytomegalovirus exposure and HLA in healthy donors. Measured with immunoSEQ multiplex PCR; TCRdb has only the in-frame clones, and not every one. The table shows under 200,000 clones, with roughly 73% occurring only once. The sequenced sample consisted of PBMCs. The receptor source for this set is a young woman in good health and CMV-seronegative. The CDR3 runs from the conserved cysteine through the conserved F or W. The order of the fields is D gene, J gene, clone size, V gene, CDR3 protein, CDR3 DNA. D genes are given only for firm matches. A row's size may be missing; if present it is once, few, many or a size class.

D: -; J: TRBJ2-7; size: -; V: TRBV4-2; CDR3: CASSPRLLVSYEQYF; DNA: TGTGCCAGCAGCCCCCGGTTACTTGTCTCCTACGAGCAGTACTTC
D: -; J: TRBJ1-2; size: -; V: TRBV29-1; CDR3: CSVDGGFGYTF; DNA: TGCAGCGTTGATGGGGGGTTTGGCTACACCTTC
D: TRBD1; J: TRBJ1-6; size: once; V: TRBV5-1; CDR3: CASMVGQGNSPLHF; DNA: TGCGCCAGCATGGTGGGACAGGGAAATTCACCCCTCCACTTT
D: -; J: TRBJ2-7; size: -; V: TRBV5-8; CDR3: CASSTDRNSYEQYF; DNA: TGTGCCAGCAGCACTGACAGGAACTCCTACGAGCAGTACTTC
D: TRBD1; J: TRBJ2-7; size: -; V: TRBV5-4; CDR3: CASSLSPPLRDRSPYEQYF; DNA: TGTGCCAGCAGCTTGAGTCCTCCTCTGCGGGACAGGTCCCCCTACGAGCAGTACTTC
D: -; J: TRBJ2-2; size: -; V: TRBV27; CDR3: CASSPNTGELFF; DNA: TGTGCCAGCAGCCCAAACACCGGGGAGCTGTTTTTT
D: -; J: TRBJ1-4; size: -; V: TRBV27; CDR3: CASSRDLNEKLFF; DNA: TGTGCCAGCAGCCGGGACTTGAATGAAAAACTGTTTTTT
D: TRBD1; J: TRBJ2-2; size: -; V: TRBV18; CDR3: CASSPPSGQGLTGELFF; DNA: TGTGCCAGCTCACCACCGTCAGGACAGGGGTTGACCGGGGAGCTGTTTTTT
D: -; J: TRBJ2-1; size: -; V: TRBV7-2; CDR3: CASSLEGGVGYNEQFF; DNA: TGTGCCAGCAGCTTAGAAGGGGGAGTGGGTTACAATGAGCAGTTCTTC
D: -; J: TRBJ1-2; size: -; V: TRBV19; CDR3: CASSIGGRTLGYTF; DNA: TGTGCCAGTAGTATAGGGGGGCGGACGCTGGGCTACACCTTC
D: -; J: TRBJ1-2; size: -; V: TRBV9; CDR3: CASSVGATGGYTF; DNA: TGTGCCAGCAGCGTAGGGGCCACTGGAGGCTACACCTTC
D: -; J: TRBJ2-5; size: -; V: TRBV29-1; CDR3: CSTGAQETQYF; DNA: TGCAGTACTGGGGCTCAAGAGACCCAGTACTTC
D: TRBD1; J: TRBJ2-7; size: -; V: TRBV7-2; CDR3: CASSPRTGVGYEQYF; DNA: TGTGCCAGCAGCCCCAGGACAGGGGTAGGCTACGAGCAGTACTTC
D: -; J: TRBJ2-3; size: -; V: TRBV7-2; CDR3: CASSLGLISTDTQYF; DNA: TGTGCCAGCAGCTTAGGACTGATTAGCACAGATACGCAGTATTTT
D: -; J: TRBJ2-1; size: once; V: TRBV11-2; CDR3: CASSPSSPSGNNEQFF; DNA: TGTGCCAGCAGCCCTAGCTCCCCTTCCGGGAACAATGAGCAGTTCTTC
D: TRBD1; J: TRBJ2-2; size: -; V: TRBV7-8; CDR3: CASSPHRGLSGGELFF; DNA: TGTGCCAGCAGCCCTCACAGGGGGCTAAGCGGCGGGGAGCTGTTTTTT
D: -; J: TRBJ1-4; size: -; V: TRBV25-1; CDR3: CASSLGGGLSEKLFF; DNA: TGTGCCAGCAGCCTTGGGGGCGGATTGTCTGAAAAACTGTTTTTT
D: TRBD1; J: TRBJ1-1; size: -; V: TRBV6-6; CDR3: CASQGQGKTEAFF; DNA: TGTGCCAGCCAGGGACAGGGAAAAACTGAAGCTTTCTTT
D: TRBD2; J: TRBJ2-5; size: few; V: TRBV5-1; CDR3: CASSLNTGTSGGETQYF; DNA: TGCGCCAGCAGCCTAAACACAGGGACTAGCGGGGGAGAGACCCAGTACTTC
D: TRBD1; J: TRBJ1-5; size: -; V: TRBV27; CDR3: CASRLQGGNQPQHF; DNA: TGTGCCAGCAGATTACAGGGGGGCAATCAGCCCCAGCATTTT
D: TRBD1; J: TRBJ2-1; size: -; V: TRBV5-1; CDR3: CASRQRPPGTGGGTSYNEQFF; DNA: TGCGCCAGCAGACAGAGACCTCCCGGGACAGGGGGGGGGACCTCCTACAATGAGCAGTTCTTC
D: TRBD1; J: TRBJ2-7; size: -; V: TRBV5-4; CDR3: CASSSMRTGLCEQYF; DNA: TGTGCCAGCAGTTCGATGAGGACAGGGTTATGCGAGCAGTACTTC
D: -; J: TRBJ2-4; size: -; V: TRBV2; CDR3: CASNIRVAKNIQYF; DNA: TGTGCCAGCAATATTAGAGTGGCCAAAAACATTCAGTACTTC
D: TRBD2; J: TRBJ2-3; size: -; V: TRBV2; CDR3: CASSDPELAGVTDTQYF; DNA: TGTGCCAGCAGTGACCCGGAACTAGCGGGAGTTACAGATACGCAGTATTTT
D: -; J: TRBJ2-7; size: few; V: TRBV27; CDR3: CASAFSHDLTSYEQYF; DNA: TGTGCCAGCGCCTTCTCACACGATCTCACCTCCTACGAGCAGTACTTC
D: -; J: TRBJ1-6; size: -; V: TRBV2; CDR3: CASSVRGSSYNSPLHF; DNA: TGTGCCAGCAGCGTCAGGGGTAGCTCCTATAATTCACCCCTCCACTTT
D: -; J: TRBJ2-2; size: -; V: TRBV7-2; CDR3: CASSLQGHTGELFF; DNA: TGTGCCAGCAGCTTACAGGGTCACACCGGGGAGCTGTTTTTT